Listed below are T cell receptor beta chains from one sample, sequenced in a study of blood T cell repertoires in COVID-19. The repertoire was sequenced with immunoSEQ multiplex PCR; TCRdb's copy has only in-frame clones and lacks some. The table lists about 170,000 clones, more than 75% of them singletons, with roughly 2% in the top ten. The specimen was peripheral blood. All receptors come from a man aged 45-65 years who had recovered from COVID-19. The CDR3 runs from the conserved cysteine through the conserved F or W. Fields, in order: CDR3 DNA, CDR3 protein, D gene, V gene, clone size, J gene. D genes are given only for firm matches. Clone size appears in some rows only: once, few, many, or a class for an expanded clone.

CDR3nt: TGTGCCAGCAGTTCGGACAGGGGACTCCCCACTGAAGCTTTCTTT; CDR3aa: CASSSDRGLPTEAFF; d_gene: TRBD1; v_gene: TRBV6-5; abundance: NA; j_gene: TRBJ1-1
CDR3nt: TGTGCCAGCAGTTACCCGCAGGGGGACGCGAACACTGAAGCTTTCTTT; CDR3aa: CASSYPQGDANTEAFF; d_gene: TRBD1; v_gene: TRBV6-6; abundance: NA; j_gene: TRBJ1-1
CDR3nt: TGTGCCAGTAGTATAGATCGAGGACTAGCGGGGACAGATACGCAGTATTTT; CDR3aa: CASSIDRGLAGTDTQYF; d_gene: TRBD2; v_gene: TRBV19; abundance: NA; j_gene: TRBJ2-3
CDR3nt: TGTGCCAGCAGTTTATCAACAGGGGGCGCGATGAGCCATATCTCACCCCTCCACTTT; CDR3aa: CASSLSTGGAMSHISPLHF; d_gene: TRBD1; v_gene: TRBV27; abundance: NA; j_gene: TRBJ1-6
CDR3nt: TGTGCCAGCAGTCTGACAGGGGCTGCAGATACGCAGTATTTT; CDR3aa: CASSLTGAADTQYF; d_gene: TRBD1; v_gene: TRBV7-3; abundance: NA; j_gene: TRBJ2-3
CDR3nt: TGCGCCAGCAGTGAGTCTACGGGACAGGGGGTTCGGAATGAGCAGTTCTTC; CDR3aa: CASSESTGQGVRNEQFF; d_gene: TRBD1; v_gene: TRBV10-2; abundance: NA; j_gene: TRBJ2-1
CDR3nt: TGTGCCAGCAGCCCTCCTGGACAGGGTGGGCCTTATGGCTACACCTTC; CDR3aa: CASSPPGQGGPYGYTF; d_gene: TRBD1; v_gene: TRBV7-2; abundance: NA; j_gene: TRBJ1-2
CDR3nt: TGTGCCAGCAGTTATGGGGTTGGAGGAGAGACCCAGTACTTC; CDR3aa: CASSYGVGGETQYF; d_gene: NA; v_gene: TRBV27; abundance: NA; j_gene: TRBJ2-5
CDR3nt: TGCAGCGTTGAACCGCCAGGGCGGACCGGGGAGCTGTTTTTT; CDR3aa: CSVEPPGRTGELFF; d_gene: NA; v_gene: TRBV29-1; abundance: NA; j_gene: TRBJ2-2
CDR3nt: TGTGCCAGCAGCCAAGAAAGGGACATCAGCAATTTT; CDR3aa: CASSQERDISNF; d_gene: NA; v_gene: TRBV3-1/TRBV3-2; abundance: NA; j_gene: TRBJ1-5
CDR3nt: TGCGCCAGCAGCTCTCCCGGGACAGAAATAAATACGCAGTATTTT; CDR3aa: CASSSPGTEINTQYF; d_gene: TRBD1; v_gene: TRBV5-1; abundance: NA; j_gene: TRBJ2-3
CDR3nt: TGTGCCAGCAGCCAAGTGCGGGGGCCTGACTATGGCTACACCTTC; CDR3aa: CASSQVRGPDYGYTF; d_gene: NA; v_gene: TRBV11-2; abundance: NA; j_gene: TRBJ1-2
CDR3nt: TGCAGCGTCGGGGGACAGCTGGGCTACACCTTC; CDR3aa: CSVGGQLGYTF; d_gene: TRBD1; v_gene: TRBV29-1; abundance: NA; j_gene: TRBJ1-2
CDR3nt: TGTGCCAGCAGGACCACAGGTAACACTGAAGCTTTCTTT; CDR3aa: CASRTTGNTEAFF; d_gene: NA; v_gene: TRBV27; abundance: NA; j_gene: TRBJ1-1
CDR3nt: TGTGCCAGCAGCCAGGCCGGGGGACCCACCGGGGAGCTGTTTTTT; CDR3aa: CASSQAGGPTGELFF; d_gene: NA; v_gene: TRBV3-1/TRBV3-2; abundance: once; j_gene: TRBJ2-2
CDR3nt: TGTGCCAGCAGTTTGCAGGCCCCAGATACGCAGTATTTT; CDR3aa: CASSLQAPDTQYF; d_gene: NA; v_gene: TRBV28; abundance: NA; j_gene: TRBJ2-3
CDR3nt: TGTGCCTGGAGGCTCGGCGGGACAGGGGTTAACCGACCCGTCTATGGCTACACCTTC; CDR3aa: CAWRLGGTGVNRPVYGYTF; d_gene: TRBD1; v_gene: TRBV30; abundance: NA; j_gene: TRBJ1-2
CDR3nt: TGTGCCACCAGTCGCAGGGCGAACACTGAAGCTTTCTTT; CDR3aa: CATSRRANTEAFF; d_gene: NA; v_gene: TRBV24-1; abundance: NA; j_gene: TRBJ1-1
CDR3nt: TGTGCCAGTAGTAACAACAGGGAGCTGAGCTCCTATAATTCACCCCTCCACTTT; CDR3aa: CASSNNRELSSYNSPLHF; d_gene: NA; v_gene: TRBV19; abundance: NA; j_gene: TRBJ1-6
CDR3nt: TGTGCCAGCAGACGTAGGACTAGCGGGGAGCTGTTTTTT; CDR3aa: CASRRRTSGELFF; d_gene: TRBD2; v_gene: TRBV6-5; abundance: NA; j_gene: TRBJ2-2
CDR3nt: TGCGCCAGCAGCAGAACAGGGTCAGATACGCAGTATTTT; CDR3aa: CASSRTGSDTQYF; d_gene: NA; v_gene: TRBV5-1; abundance: few; j_gene: TRBJ2-3
CDR3nt: TGTGCCAGCAGCCCCAACGGGGGGGCAATTACTGAAGCTTTCTTT; CDR3aa: CASSPNGGAITEAFF; d_gene: NA; v_gene: TRBV7-3; abundance: NA; j_gene: TRBJ1-1
CDR3nt: TGTGCCAGCACTCCGAGGACAGGGGAAAGAGAGCAGTACTTC; CDR3aa: CASTPRTGEREQYF; d_gene: TRBD1; v_gene: TRBV7-2; abundance: once; j_gene: TRBJ2-7
CDR3nt: TGTGCCAGCAGTTACTCCCTTTCGGCGGGAGATTCAGATACGCAGTATTTT; CDR3aa: CASSYSLSAGDSDTQYF; d_gene: TRBD2; v_gene: TRBV6-2/TRBV6-3; abundance: NA; j_gene: TRBJ2-3
CDR3nt: TGCGCCAGCAGCTTCTGGGCAGGGCATCAAGAGACCCAGTACTTC; CDR3aa: CASSFWAGHQETQYF; d_gene: NA; v_gene: TRBV5-1; abundance: NA; j_gene: TRBJ2-5
CDR3nt: TGTGCCAGCAGTTACCCGGATGGACAGGGGCTGAAGACCCAGTACTTC; CDR3aa: CASSYPDGQGLKTQYF; d_gene: TRBD1; v_gene: TRBV6-2/TRBV6-3; abundance: NA; j_gene: TRBJ2-5
CDR3nt: TGTGCCAGCTCAGCGATGAGAGCGGGGGCCTACACAGATACGCAGTATTTT; CDR3aa: CASSAMRAGAYTDTQYF; d_gene: TRBD2; v_gene: TRBV18; abundance: NA; j_gene: TRBJ2-3